The clone carrying this T cell receptor beta chain showed up just a few times. The data stem from a study of neurological immune-mediated disorders. Template-switch 5'RACE cDNA synthesis added a 10-nucleotide unique molecular identifier. TCRdb reprocessed the 5' RACE reads with MiXCR, giving one entry per CDR3 protein. The table shows some 38,000 distinct CDR3 sequences, with 3.5% to 4% occurring only once. The germline V gene encodes CDR1 SGDLS and CDR2 YYNGEE. The CDR3 consists of 13 residues. V shed 2 bases, J shed 11 bases, and the junction held 9 bases outside the gene matches. Source material: PBMCs. The chain uses TRBV9 and TRBJ1-1, with TRBD1 identical over 7 bases. The source is a man younger than 45 with multiple sclerosis. CDR3 region: CASSVTGSGEAFF. The CDR3 region has the DNA TGTGCCAGCAGCGTGACAGGGAGCGGGGAGGCTTTCTTT. Looking up the rest from reference TRBV9 and TRBJ1-1 gives the full variable domain: DSGVTQTPKHLITATGQRVTLRCSPRSGDLSVYWYQQSLDQGLQFLIQYYNGEERAKGNILERFSAQQFPDLHSELNLSSLELGDSALYFCASSVTGSGEAFFGQGTRLTVV.